A selection of T cell receptor beta chains follows, all from one sample in a study of yellow fever vaccine responses in identical twins. TCRdb ran MiXCR on the RT-PCR reads and lists one entry per CDR3 protein. This table has about 19,000 distinct CDR3 sequences, approximately 71% appearing once. Material: T cells from blood (PBMCs), unsorted or a sorted subset (not recorded which), obtained before or after yellow fever vaccination (not recorded which). The receptors stem from a woman aged 18-29 years who received the yellow fever vaccine. CDR3s include the opening cysteine and the closing phenylalanine or tryptophan. The D gene is left open where the match is weak. For some rows the clone size is stated as once, few or many, or as a class when expanded; others skip it.

clone size | J gene | D gene | V gene | CDR3 DNA | CDR3 protein
NA | TRBJ1-1 | NA | TRBV29-1 | TGCAGCGTTGTTCGGGACACTGAAGCTTTCTTT | CSVVRDTEAFF
few | TRBJ2-3 | NA | TRBV12-3/TRBV12-4 | TGTGCCAGCAGTTTAGCGAGATTACTCACAGATACGCAGTATTTT | CASSLARLLTDTQYF
NA | TRBJ1-2 | NA | TRBV2 | TGTGCCAGCAGTGAAGGCAGAGACTATGGCTACACCTTC | CASSEGRDYGYTF
NA | TRBJ2-1 | TRBD2 | TRBV13 | TGTGCCAGCAGCTTATTTAGCGGGAGTAGTGATGAGCAGTTCTTC | CASSLFSGSSDEQFF
NA | TRBJ1-1 | NA | TRBV12-3/TRBV12-4 | TGTGCCAGCAGTTTTGATGAGGGAATGAACACTGAAGCTTTCTTT | CASSFDEGMNTEAFF
NA | TRBJ2-7 | NA | TRBV12-3/TRBV12-4 | TGTGCCAGCAGCCTGGGGTTAGCTAGCGAGAGCTACGAGCAGTACTTC | CASSLGLASESYEQYF
NA | TRBJ2-3 | TRBD2 | TRBV6-1 | TGTGCCAGCAGTGAAGCGCCACCGGAAAGCGGGGGGGGCACAGATACGCAGTATTTT | CASSEAPPESGGGTDTQYF
NA | TRBJ2-3 | NA | TRBV13 | TGTGCCAGCAGCCCCGCGGGGCGGACCACAGATACGCAGTATTTT | CASSPAGRTTDTQYF
NA | TRBJ1-1 | NA | TRBV3-1 | TGTGCCAGCAGCCAAGATCTCTCGACTGAAGCTTTCTTT | CASSQDLSTEAFF
NA | TRBJ2-7 | NA | TRBV27 | TGTGCCAGCAGTGAAACGGGGACATACGAGCAGTACTTC | CASSETGTYEQYF
NA | TRBJ2-7 | NA | TRBV20-1 | TGCAGTGCTAGAGATAATAGTCGGGAGTTTAGTTACGAGCAGTACTTC | CSARDNSREFSYEQYF
NA | TRBJ1-6 | NA | TRBV3-1 | TGTGCCAGCAGCCTCAAAGGGGGGAAGCCCTATAATTCACCCCTCCACTTT | CASSLKGGKPYNSPLHF
NA | TRBJ1-6 | NA | TRBV4-1 | TGCGCCAGCAGCTACCCACGCGGCGATAATTCACCCCTCCACTTT | CASSYPRGDNSPLHF
NA | TRBJ2-1 | NA | TRBV14 | TGTGCCAGCAGCCAGTTAGCGGCCCCCTACAATGAGCAGTTCTTC | CASSQLAAPYNEQFF
NA | TRBJ2-7 | NA | TRBV11-3 | TGTGCCAGCAGCCCCTCGGGGGCAGTCTACGAGCAGTACTTC | CASSPSGAVYEQYF
NA | TRBJ2-7 | NA | TRBV2 | TGTGCCAGCAGTGAATACACCTACGAGCAGTACTTC | CASSEYTYEQYF
NA | TRBJ1-2 | NA | TRBV13 | TGTGCCAGCAGCGAACGACAACTCCGCTACACCTTC | CASSERQLRYTF
once | TRBJ2-5 | NA | TRBV29-1 | TGCAGCGGATTATATCAAGAGACCCAGTACTTC | CSGLYQETQYF
NA | TRBJ2-1 | NA | TRBV11-3 | TGTGCCAGCAGCCGACAGGTAGCAGGGTACAATGAGCAGTTCTTC | CASSRQVAGYNEQFF
NA | TRBJ2-1 | NA | TRBV20-1 | TGCAGTGCTGACCATAACTACAATGAGCAGTTCTTC | CSADHNYNEQFF
few | TRBJ2-6 | NA | TRBV11-2 | TGTGCCAGCAGCTTATGGCACAGTATTGACTCTGGGGCCAACGTCCTGACTTTC | CASSLWHSIDSGANVLTF
NA | TRBJ1-5 | NA | TRBV12-3/TRBV12-4 | TGTGCCAGCAGTTTTCAGGGGCAGGCAAAGCCCCAGCATTTT | CASSFQGQAKPQHF
NA | TRBJ2-1 | TRBD1 | TRBV11-3 | TGTGCCAGCAGCTGGAGTACAGGGGGCAATGAGCAGTTCTTC | CASSWSTGGNEQFF
few | TRBJ1-2 | NA | TRBV29-1 | TGCAGCGTTGTTTCAGGAACTAACTATGGCTACACCTTC | CSVVSGTNYGYTF
few | TRBJ2-2 | TRBD1 | TRBV15 | TGTGCCACCCACAGGGGGACGAACACCGGGGAGCTGTTTTTT | CATHRGTNTGELFF
NA | TRBJ2-1 | TRBD1 | TRBV7-9 | TGTGCCAGCAGGGGACGACAGGGGTCCTACAATGAGCAGTTCTTC | CASRGRQGSYNEQFF
NA | TRBJ1-2 | NA | TRBV2 | TGTGCCAGCAGTGAAGCGAGAGAAGACTATGGCTACACCTTC | CASSEAREDYGYTF
NA | TRBJ2-7 | NA | TRBV11-3 | TGTGCCAGCAGCTCCCATGGGGGCCTAACCTACGAGCAGTACTTC | CASSSHGGLTYEQYF
NA | TRBJ1-1 | NA | TRBV28 | TGTGCCAGCAGTTCGCAGGGTGGGAACACTGAAGCTTTCTTT | CASSSQGGNTEAFF
NA | TRBJ1-2 | NA | TRBV11-1 | TGTGCCAGCAGCGGTACAGGTGGGGCTTATGGCTACACCTTC | CASSGTGGAYGYTF
NA | TRBJ1-2 | NA | TRBV20-1 | TGCAGTGCTAGACCCCAGATATTGATCCATGGCTACACCTTC | CSARPQILIHGYTF
NA | TRBJ2-1 | TRBD2 | TRBV5-6 | TGTGCCAGCAGCTTGGGGTCTAGCGGGAAAAACAATGAGCAGTTCTTC | CASSLGSSGKNNEQFF
NA | TRBJ2-5 | NA | TRBV7-8 | TGTGCCAGCAGCTCTATAAGGGCGGAGACCCAGTACTTC | CASSSIRAETQYF
NA | TRBJ2-1 | NA | TRBV6-2/TRBV6-3 | TGTGCCAGCAGTTCCCTGTGGGAGAGAAATGAGCAGTTCTTC | CASSSLWERNEQFF
NA | TRBJ1-5 | NA | TRBV11-1 | TGTGCCAGCAACGGGGGCCCGGGTGAGGGATCGAGCAATCAGCCCCAGCATTTT | CASNGGPGEGSSNQPQHF
few | TRBJ2-5 | NA | TRBV7-1 | TGTGCCAGCAGCTCCTCCCGACTAGTTGGGGAGACCCAGTACTTC | CASSSSRLVGETQYF
NA | TRBJ2-7 | NA | TRBV11-3 | TGTGCCAGCAGCCCGGGACGGATCTACGAGCAGTACTTC | CASSPGRIYEQYF
NA | TRBJ2-7 | TRBD1 | TRBV20-1 | TGCAGTGCTAGAGACCTGGGACAGCCAACCTACGAGCAGTACTTC | CSARDLGQPTYEQYF
NA | TRBJ2-4 | NA | TRBV20-1 | TGCAGTGCTAGAGACCTAGACACCGACGGAGCCAAAAACATTCAGTACTTC | CSARDLDTDGAKNIQYF
NA | TRBJ2-7 | NA | TRBV11-3 | TGTGCCAGCAGCTTACTCCACGGGACGGGGGACGACTACTTC | CASSLLHGTGDDYF
NA | TRBJ1-1 | NA | TRBV7-6 | TGTGCCAGCAGCTTAGAGGCTCAGGGAGGAACTGAAGCTTTCTTT | CASSLEAQGGTEAFF
few | TRBJ2-2 | TRBD1 | TRBV7-9 | TGTGCCAGCAGCTTAAGGACAGGGGGCCGGAGCGGGGAGCTGTTTTTT | CASSLRTGGRSGELFF
NA | TRBJ2-1 | NA | TRBV29-1 | TGCAGCGTTGTTGGTCGCCTCAATGAGCAGTTCTTC | CSVVGRLNEQFF
few | TRBJ1-5 | NA | TRBV19 | TGTGCCAGTGCAGGACAGATCAATCAGCCCCAGCATTTT | CASAGQINQPQHF
NA | TRBJ2-3 | TRBD1 | TRBV10-2 | TGCGCCAGCAGTGCGGGACAGGGGACAGATACGCAGTATTTT | CASSAGQGTDTQYF
once | TRBJ2-5 | NA | TRBV2 | TGTGCCAGCACGTTTAGTACTAGAAGTTCAGGAGAGACCCAGTACTTC | CASTFSTRSSGETQYF
NA | TRBJ2-1 | NA | TRBV29-1 | TGCAGCGTACATAGTATAAACTACAATGAGCAGTTCTTC | CSVHSINYNEQFF
NA | TRBJ2-4 | NA | TRBV7-6 | TGTGCCAGCAGCGATGGACAGCGAAAAATAGCCAAAAACATTCAGTACTTC | CASSDGQRKIAKNIQYF
NA | TRBJ1-1 | TRBD1 | TRBV20-1 | TGCAGTGCTAGACAAGTCGGACAGGGAAACACTGAAGCTTTCTTT | CSARQVGQGNTEAFF
few | TRBJ1-3 | TRBD1 | TRBV6-2/TRBV6-3 | TGTGCCAGCAGGTACGGGACAGGGGGCACCCGCTCTGGAAACACCATATATTTT | CASRYGTGGTRSGNTIYF
NA | TRBJ2-1 | NA | TRBV18 | TGTGCCAGCTCACAGGGGGTAGACAATGAGCAGTTCTTC | CASSQGVDNEQFF